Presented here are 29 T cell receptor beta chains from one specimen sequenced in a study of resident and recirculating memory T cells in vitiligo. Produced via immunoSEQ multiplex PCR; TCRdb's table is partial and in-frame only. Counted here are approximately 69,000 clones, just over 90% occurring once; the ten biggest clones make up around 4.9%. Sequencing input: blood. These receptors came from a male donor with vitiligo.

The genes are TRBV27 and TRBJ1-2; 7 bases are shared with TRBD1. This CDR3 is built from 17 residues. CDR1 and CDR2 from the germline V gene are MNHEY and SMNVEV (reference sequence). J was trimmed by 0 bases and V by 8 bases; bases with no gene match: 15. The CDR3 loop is CASGEDRRTSPNYGYTF. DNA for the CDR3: TGTGCCAGCGGAGAGGACAGGCGGACCTCCCCTAACTATGGCTACACCTTC.

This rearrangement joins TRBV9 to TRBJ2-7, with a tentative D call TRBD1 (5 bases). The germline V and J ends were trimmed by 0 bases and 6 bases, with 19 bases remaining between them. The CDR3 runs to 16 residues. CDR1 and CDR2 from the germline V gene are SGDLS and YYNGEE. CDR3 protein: CASSVGSYNLGLEQYF. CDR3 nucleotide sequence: TGTGCCAGCAGCGTAGGAAGCTACAATCTGGGGCTCGAGCAGTACTTC.

The CDR3 region has the DNA TGCGCCAGCAGCGGCGTCGGGGAGGACACTGAAGCTTTCTTT. Translated: CASSGVGEDTEAFF. J is TRBJ1-1 and V is TRBV5-1; D remains unclear. V dropped 4 bases and J dropped 3 bases, with 13 bases sitting between them. The CDR3 consists of 14 residues. Germline V CDR1 and CDR2: SGHRS, YFSETQ.

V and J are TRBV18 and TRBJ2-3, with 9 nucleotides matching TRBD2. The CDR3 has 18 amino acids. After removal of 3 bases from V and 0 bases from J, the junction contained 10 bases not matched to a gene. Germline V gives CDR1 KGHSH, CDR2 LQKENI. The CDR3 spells CASSPGWGLAASTDTQYF. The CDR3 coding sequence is TGTGCCAGCTCACCGGGGTGGGGACTAGCCGCGAGCACAGATACGCAGTATTTT.

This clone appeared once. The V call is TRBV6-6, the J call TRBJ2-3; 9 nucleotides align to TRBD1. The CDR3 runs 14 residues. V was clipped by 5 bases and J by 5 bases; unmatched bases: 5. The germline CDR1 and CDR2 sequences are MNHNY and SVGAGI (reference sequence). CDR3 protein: CASSMGQGIDTQYF. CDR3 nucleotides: TGTGCCAGCAGTATGGGACAGGGAATAGATACGCAGTATTTT.

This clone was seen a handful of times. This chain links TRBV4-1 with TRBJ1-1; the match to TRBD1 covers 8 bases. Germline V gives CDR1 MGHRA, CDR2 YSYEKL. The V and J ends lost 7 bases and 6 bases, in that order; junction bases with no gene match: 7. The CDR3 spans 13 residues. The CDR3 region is CASIGRGRPEAFF. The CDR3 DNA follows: TGCGCCAGCATAGGCAGGGGGCGACCTGAAGCTTTCTTT.

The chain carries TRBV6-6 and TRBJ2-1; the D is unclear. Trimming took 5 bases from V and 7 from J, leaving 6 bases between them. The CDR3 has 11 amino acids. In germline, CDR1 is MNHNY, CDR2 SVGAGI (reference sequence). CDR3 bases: TGTGCCAGCAGTCGAGCGAATGAGCAGTTCTTC. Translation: CASSRANEQFF.

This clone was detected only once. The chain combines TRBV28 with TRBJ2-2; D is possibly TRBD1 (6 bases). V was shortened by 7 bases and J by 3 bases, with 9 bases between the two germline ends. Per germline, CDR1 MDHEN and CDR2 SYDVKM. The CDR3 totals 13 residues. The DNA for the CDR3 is TGTGCCAGCACCAGGGGCGACACCGGGGAGCTGTTTTTT. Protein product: CASTRGDTGELFF.

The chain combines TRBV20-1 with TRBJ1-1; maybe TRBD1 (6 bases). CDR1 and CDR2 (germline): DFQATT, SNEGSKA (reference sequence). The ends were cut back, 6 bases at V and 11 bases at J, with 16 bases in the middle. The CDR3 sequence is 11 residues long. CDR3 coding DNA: TGCAGTGCCAGTAGCGGGGGGGCCGCTTTCTTT. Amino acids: CSASSGGAAFF.

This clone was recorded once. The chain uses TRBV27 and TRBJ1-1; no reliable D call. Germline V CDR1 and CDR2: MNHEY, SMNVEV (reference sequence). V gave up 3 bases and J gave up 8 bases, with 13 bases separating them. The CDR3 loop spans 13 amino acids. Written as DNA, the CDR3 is TGTGCCAGCAGTTTTTTCGAGAGTTCAGAAGCTTTCTTT. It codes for CASSFFESSEAFF.

DNA for the CDR3: TGTGCCAGCAGCTCCTCGGCTAGCGGGGGAAATACGCAGTATTTT. As protein: CASSSSASGGNTQYF. J is TRBJ2-3 and V is TRBV28; 10 positions match TRBD2. Unmatched junction bases numbered 10, after V lost 6 bases and J lost 7 bases. The CDR3 is made up of 15 amino acids. CDR1 and CDR2 from the germline V gene are MDHEN and SYDVKM.

The CDR3 here is CASRLTGGGYGYTF. Here the CDR3 DNA reads TGTGCCAGCAGGCTAACAGGGGGCGGATATGGCTACACCTTC. V usage is TRBV5-4 and J usage is TRBJ1-2, with 9 bases matching TRBD1. Germline V lookup: CDR1 SGHNT, CDR2 YYREEE (reference sequence). The CDR3 totals 14 residues. The junction had 7 bases not matched to a gene; V was cut back by 5 bases and J by 5 bases.

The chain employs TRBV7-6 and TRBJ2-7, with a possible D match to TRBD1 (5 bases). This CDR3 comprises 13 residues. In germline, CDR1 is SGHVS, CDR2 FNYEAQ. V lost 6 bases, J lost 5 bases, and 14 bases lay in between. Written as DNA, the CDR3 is TGTGCCAGCAGTGCGGTAGGGGCCCACGAGCAGTACTTC. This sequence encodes CASSAVGAHEQYF.

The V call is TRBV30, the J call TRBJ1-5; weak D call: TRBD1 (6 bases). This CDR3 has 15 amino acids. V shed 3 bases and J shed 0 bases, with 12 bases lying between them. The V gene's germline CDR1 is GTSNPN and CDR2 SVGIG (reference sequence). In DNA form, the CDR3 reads TGTGCCTGGAGCCCCAGGGGTTATAGCAATCAGCCCCAGCATTTT. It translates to CAWSPRGYSNQPQHF.

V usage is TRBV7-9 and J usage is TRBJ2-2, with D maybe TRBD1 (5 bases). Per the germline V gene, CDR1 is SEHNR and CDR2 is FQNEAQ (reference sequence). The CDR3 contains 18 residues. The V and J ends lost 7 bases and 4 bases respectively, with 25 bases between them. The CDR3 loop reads CASTEVFVRKRGTGELFF. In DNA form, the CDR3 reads TGTGCCAGCACCGAAGTTTTCGTACGAAAAAGGGGCACCGGGGAGCTGTTTTTT. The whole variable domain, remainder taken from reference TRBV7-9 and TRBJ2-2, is DTGVSQNPRHKITKRGQNVTFRCDPISEHNRLYWYRQTLGQGPEFLTYFQNEAQLEKSRLLSDRFSAERPKGSFSTLEIQRTEQGDSAMYLCASTEVFVRKRGTGELFFGEGSRLTVL.

This chain's CDR3 is CASSEGGTHQPQHF. CDR3 in DNA: TGTGCCAGCAGCGAGGGCGGGACCCATCAGCCCCAGCATTTT. The rearrangement joins TRBV9 to TRBJ1-5; tentatively, D is TRBD1 (5 bases). This CDR3 is 14 amino acids long. Per the germline V gene, CDR1 is SGDLS and CDR2 is YYNGEE. Trimming pared 3 bases from V and 5 bases from J, leaving 12 bases between.

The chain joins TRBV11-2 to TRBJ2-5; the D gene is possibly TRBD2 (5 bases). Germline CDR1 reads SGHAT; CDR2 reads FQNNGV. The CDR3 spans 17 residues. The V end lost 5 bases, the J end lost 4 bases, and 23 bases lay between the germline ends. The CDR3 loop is CASSPVEAGLGSETQYF. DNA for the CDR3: TGTGCCAGCAGCCCAGTCGAGGCGGGCTTGGGGTCAGAGACCCAGTACTTC. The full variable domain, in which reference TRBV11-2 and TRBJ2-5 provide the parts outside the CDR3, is EAGVAQSPRYKIIEKRQSVAFWCNPISGHATLYWYQQILGQGPKLLIQFQNNGVVDDSQLPKDRFSAERLKGVDSTLKIQPAKLEDSAVYLCASSPVEAGLGSETQYFGPGTRLLVL.

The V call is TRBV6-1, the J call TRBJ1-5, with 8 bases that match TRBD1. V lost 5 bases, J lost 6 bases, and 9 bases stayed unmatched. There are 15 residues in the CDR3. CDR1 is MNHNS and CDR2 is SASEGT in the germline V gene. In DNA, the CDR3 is TGTGCCAGCAGTAGCAGGGGGCGGGAGGGTCAGCCCCAGCATTTT. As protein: CASSSRGREGQPQHF.

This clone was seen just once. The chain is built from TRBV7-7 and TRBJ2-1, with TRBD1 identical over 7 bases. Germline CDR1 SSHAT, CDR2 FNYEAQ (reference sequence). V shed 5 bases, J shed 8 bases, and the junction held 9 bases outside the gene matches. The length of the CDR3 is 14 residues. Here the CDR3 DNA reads TGTGCCAGCAGCAAAGGACAGGCAGTGGATGAGCAGTTCTTC. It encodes CASSKGQAVDEQFF.

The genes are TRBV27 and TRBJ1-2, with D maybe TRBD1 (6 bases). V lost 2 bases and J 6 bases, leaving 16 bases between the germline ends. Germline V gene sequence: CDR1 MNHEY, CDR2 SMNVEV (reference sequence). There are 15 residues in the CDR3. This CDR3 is CASSLAGVGINGYTF. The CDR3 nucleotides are TGTGCCAGCAGTTTAGCAGGGGTGGGGATCAATGGCTACACCTTC.

The CDR3 region is CASSQDGRATNEKLFF. As DNA, the CDR3 is TGCGCCAGCAGCCAAGATGGGAGGGCAACTAATGAAAAACTGTTTTTT. The chain uses TRBV4-1 and TRBJ1-4, with D unclear. CDR3 length: 16 amino acids. Per the germline V gene, CDR1 is MGHRA and CDR2 is YSYEKL. V was shortened by 0 bases and J by 0 bases, with 8 bases between the two germline ends.

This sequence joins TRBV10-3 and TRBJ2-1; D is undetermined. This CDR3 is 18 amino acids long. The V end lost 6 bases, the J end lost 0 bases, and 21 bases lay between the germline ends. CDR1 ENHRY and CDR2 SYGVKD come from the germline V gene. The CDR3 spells CAISGDTWATSSYNEQFF. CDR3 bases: TGTGCCATCAGCGGTGACACATGGGCGACGAGCTCCTACAATGAGCAGTTCTTC.

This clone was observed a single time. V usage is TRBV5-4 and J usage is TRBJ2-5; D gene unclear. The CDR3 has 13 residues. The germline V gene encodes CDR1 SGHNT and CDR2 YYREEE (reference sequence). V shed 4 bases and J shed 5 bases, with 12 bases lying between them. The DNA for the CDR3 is TGTGCCAGCAGCCCTGCTTATCGGGAGACCCAGTACTTC. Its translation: CASSPAYRETQYF. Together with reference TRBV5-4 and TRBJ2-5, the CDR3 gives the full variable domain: ETGVTQSPTHLIKTRGQQVTLRCSSQSGHNTVSWYQQALGQGPQFIFQYYREEENGRGNFPPRFSGLQFPNYSSELNVNALELDDSALYLCASSPAYRETQYFGPGTRLLVL.

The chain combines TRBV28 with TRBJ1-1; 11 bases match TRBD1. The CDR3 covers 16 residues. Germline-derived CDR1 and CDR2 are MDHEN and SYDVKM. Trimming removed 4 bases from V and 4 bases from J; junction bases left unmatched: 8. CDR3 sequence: CASSSIRGQGVTEAFF. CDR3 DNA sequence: TGTGCCAGCAGTTCCATCCGGGGACAGGGGGTCACTGAAGCTTTCTTT.

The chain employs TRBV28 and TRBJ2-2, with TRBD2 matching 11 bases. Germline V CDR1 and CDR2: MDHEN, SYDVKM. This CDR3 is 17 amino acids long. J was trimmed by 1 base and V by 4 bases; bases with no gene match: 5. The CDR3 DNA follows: TGTGCCAGCAGTTCCCTTCTAGCGGGGGGGAACACCGGGGAGCTGTTTTTT. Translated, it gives CASSSLLAGGNTGELFF. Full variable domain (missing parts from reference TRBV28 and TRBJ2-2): DVKVTQSSRYLVKRTGEKVFLECVQDMDHENMFWYRQDPGLGLRLIYFSYDVKMKEKGDIPEGYSVSREKKERFSLILESASTNQTSMYLCASSSLLAGGNTGELFFGEGSRLTVL.

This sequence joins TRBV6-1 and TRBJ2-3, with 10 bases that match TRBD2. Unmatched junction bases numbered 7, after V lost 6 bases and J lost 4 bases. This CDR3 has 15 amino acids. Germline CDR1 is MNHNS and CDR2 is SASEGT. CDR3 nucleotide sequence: TGTGCCAGCAGCGAATGGAGCGGGGGGGCAGATACGCAGTATTTT. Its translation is CASSEWSGGADTQYF.

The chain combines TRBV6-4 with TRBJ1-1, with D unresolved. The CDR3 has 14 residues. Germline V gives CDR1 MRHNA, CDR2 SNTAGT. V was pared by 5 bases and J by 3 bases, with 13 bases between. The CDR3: CASSPEGGYTEAFF. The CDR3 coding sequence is TGTGCCAGCAGTCCAGAAGGCGGGTACACTGAAGCTTTCTTT.

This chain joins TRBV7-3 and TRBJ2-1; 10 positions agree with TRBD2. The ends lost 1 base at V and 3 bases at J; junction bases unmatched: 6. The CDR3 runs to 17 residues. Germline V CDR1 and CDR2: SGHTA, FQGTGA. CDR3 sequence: CASSLRSASGGYNEQFF. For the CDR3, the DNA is TGTGCCAGCAGCTTAAGAAGCGCTAGCGGGGGCTACAATGAGCAGTTCTTC.

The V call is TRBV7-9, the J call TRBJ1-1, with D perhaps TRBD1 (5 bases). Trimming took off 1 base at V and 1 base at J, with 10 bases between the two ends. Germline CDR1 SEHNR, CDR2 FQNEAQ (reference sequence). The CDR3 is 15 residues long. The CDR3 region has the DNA TGTGCCAGCAGCTTAGGGTCGGGGGGGAACACTGAAGCTTTCTTT. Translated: CASSLGSGGNTEAFF.